This TCR beta chain was identified in a study of blood T cell repertoires in COVID-19. This clone was observed a few times. There are 15 residues in the CDR3. Germline V gene data show CDR1 as MNHEY and CDR2 as SVGAGI. The germline V and J ends were trimmed by 8 bases and 2 bases, with 18 bases remaining between them. Assay used: immunoSEQ multiplex PCR; TCRdb lists only in-frame clones, some missing. The table shows tens of thousands of clones, with about 74% occurring only once. Sequenced material: peripheral blood. The clonotype originates from a human donor in a cohort sampled during active COVID-19. The chain has TRBV6-5 and TRBJ1-2, with D perhaps TRBD1 (5 bases). This CDR3 reads CASLFSGLRNYGYTF. DNA for the CDR3: TGTGCCAGCCTTTTCTCGGGACTGAGAAACTATGGCTACACCTTC.